Below are 25 T cell receptor beta chains sequenced from a single sample in a study of T-cell reconstitution after alpha-beta-depleted transplantation in children (dated by TCRdb to 2016 to 2017). The library was generated by PCR. TCRdb lists the instrument as Illumina HiSeq 2500. Molecular barcoding was employed in the preparation of TCR libraries, with unique molecular identifiers being used to normalize TCRbeta repertoire quantification. The public reads were reanalyzed by TCRdb: fastp trimming at Q25, MiXCR alignment, in-frame beta chains only. For every CDR3 protein sequence, its rows merge into one entry that carries the most common genes and DNA. This sample has 800,000 to 1,000,000 distinct CDR3 sequences in its table, and about 31% of those were observed once. The ten largest clonotypes hold 28% of the sample. Sample treatment or condition, as interpreted from the label and publication: allogeneic hematopoietic cell transplantation with graft depleted of TCRalphabeta T cells and CD19 B cells.

Sequenced material: PBMCs, mostly from graft donor cells, taken 360 days after TCRalphabeta/CD19-depleted stem cell transplant. The receptors derive from a boy in the first two years of life who had a stem cell transplant for SCID, so the T cells may come from the graft donor.

The CDR3 DNA reads as TGCGCCAGCAGCTTGGCTAGCGGGGCCGGCAAGGATACGCAGTATTTT. Translated: CASSLASGAGKDTQYF. The rearrangement joins TRBV5-1 to TRBJ2-3; 9 bases line up with TRBD2. This CDR3 spans 16 amino acids. The V and J ends lost 0 bases and 6 bases, in that order; junction bases with no gene match: 8. The germline CDR1 and CDR2 sequences are SGHRS and YFSETQ.

This clonotype has more than one count but fewer than ten. The V and J genes are TRBV7-2 and TRBJ2-3; 7 positions agree with TRBD1. Germline V gives CDR1 SGHTA, CDR2 FQGNSA. This CDR3 is 15 amino acids long. The V and J ends lost 2 bases and 0 bases, in that order; junction bases with no gene match: 2. As DNA, the CDR3 is TGTGCCAGCAGCTTACAGACAGGGAGCACAGATACGCAGTATTTT. This codes for CASSLQTGSTDTQYF. The full variable domain, completed using reference TRBV7-2 and TRBJ2-3, is GAGVSQSPSNKVTEKGKDVELRCDPISGHTALYWYRQSLGQGLEFLIYFQGNSAPDKSGLPSDRFSAERTGGSVSTLTIQRTQQEDSAVYLCASSLQTGSTDTQYFGPGTRLTVL.

This clonotype was recorded at least ten times. The CDR3 is CASSDHGAYEQYF. The CDR3 DNA sequence: TGCGCCAGCAGTGACCATGGGGCCTACGAGCAGTACTTC. The rearrangement uses TRBV10-1 and TRBJ2-7; D not certain. V lost 3 bases, J lost 2 bases, and 8 bases lay in between. Germline V gives CDR1 WNHNN, CDR2 SYGVQD (reference sequence). The CDR3 loop spans 13 amino acids.

The table lists this clonotype with a few counts. V usage is TRBV27 and J usage is TRBJ2-5, with D possibly being TRBD1 (6 bases). The CDR3 totals 14 residues. V was cut by 3 bases and J by 1 base, with 9 bases left in between. Looked up from germline, CDR1 is MNHEY and CDR2 is SMNVEV (reference sequence). CDR3 DNA sequence: TGTGCCAGCAGTTTCGTAGGGGGCCAAGAGACCCAGTACTTC. It translates to CASSFVGGQETQYF.

The CDR3 protein is CASRGGVSSYEQYF. The CDR3 DNA sequence: TGCGCCAGCAGAGGCGGGGTGAGCTCCTACGAGCAGTACTTC. This chain links TRBV5-1 with TRBJ2-7; the D gene is possibly TRBD2 (6 bases). Germline lookup yields CDR1 SGHRS and CDR2 YFSETQ. This CDR3 comprises 14 residues. V was trimmed by 5 bases and J by 0 bases, leaving 12 bases between them.

This clonotype was found a few times. This sequence joins TRBV15 and TRBJ2-4; D may be TRBD1 (6 bases). V was clipped by 1 base and J by 0 bases, with 16 bases between them. The CDR3 has 18 residues. Germline assignment: CDR1 LNHNV and CDR2 YYDKDF (reference sequence). The CDR3 region is CATSRGLGQTVAKNIQYF. CDR3 nucleotides: TGTGCCACCAGCAGAGGCCTAGGACAGACGGTAGCCAAAAACATTCAGTACTTC. Supplemented by reference TRBV15 and TRBJ2-4, the full variable domain reads DAMVIQNPRYQVTQFGKPVTLSCSQTLNHNVMYWYQQKSSQAPKLLFHYYDKDFNNEADTPDNFQSRRPNTSFCFLDIRSPGLGDTAMYLCATSRGLGQTVAKNIQYFGAGTRLSVL.

The J gene is TRBJ2-3, the V gene TRBV24-1; unclear D gene. V was shortened by 1 base and J by 15 bases, with 13 bases between the two germline ends. Germline V gene lookup returns CDR1 KGHDR and CDR2 SFDVKD. The CDR3 is 12 residues long. The CDR3 DNA reads as TGTGCCACCAGTGATTTAAGACCTCTCCGATATTTT. Amino acids: CATSDLRPLRYF.

This clonotype was seen many times. The chain recombines TRBV5-1 with TRBJ1-5; weak D call: TRBD1 (5 bases). The germline gives CDR1 SGHRS, CDR2 YFSETQ. With 0 bases removed from V and 5 bases from J, the gap between germline ends came to 12 bases. CDR3 size: 15 residues. The CDR3: CASSLDTGVDQPQHF. Here the CDR3 DNA reads TGCGCCAGCAGCTTGGATACAGGAGTTGATCAGCCCCAGCATTTT.

Many counts were recorded for this clonotype. The chain has TRBV28 and TRBJ2-7, with 9 bases aligning to TRBD1. The CDR3 length is 15 residues. The trim removed 5 bases at V and 3 bases at J, leaving 8 bases unmatched. Germline loops: CDR1 MDHEN, CDR2 SYDVKM. CDR3 sequence: CASSLPRTGDYEQYF. The DNA for the CDR3 is TGTGCCAGCAGTCTCCCACGGACAGGGGACTACGAGCAGTACTTC.

This sequence joins TRBV7-6 and TRBJ2-5; 10 positions match TRBD2. Germline trimming cut 1 base from V and 4 bases from J; bases unmatched to any gene: 3. The germline gives CDR1 SGHVS, CDR2 FNYEAQ. The CDR3 sequence is 15 residues long. CDR3 residues: CASSLEAGGRETQYF. CDR3 sequence (DNA): TGTGCCAGCAGCTTAGAAGCGGGGGGGCGAGAGACCCAGTACTTC. The whole variable domain, remainder taken from reference TRBV7-6 and TRBJ2-5, is GAGVSQSPRYKVTKRGQDVALRCDPISGHVSLYWYRQALGQGPEFLTYFNYEAQQDKSGLPNDRFSAERPEGSISTLTIQRTEQRDSAMYRCASSLEAGGRETQYFGPGTRLLVL.

Comments on this clonotype: At one end, the junction sequence differs from germline, possibly due to a read error. V and J are TRBV7-8 and TRBJ2-7; 9 nucleotides agree with TRBD1. The CDR3 consists of 18 residues. Per germline, CDR1 SGHVS and CDR2 FQNEAQ. This chain's CDR3 is CANSLALGPGQGSDEQYF. The CDR3 region has the DNA TGTGCCAACAGCTTAGCTCTTGGACCGGGACAGGGTTCCGACGAGCAGTACTTC. Supplemented by reference TRBV7-8 and TRBJ2-7, the full variable domain reads GAGVSQSPRYKVAKRGQDVALRCDPISGHVSLFWYQQALGQGPEFLTYFQNEAQLDKSGLPSDRFFAERPEGSVSTLKIQRTQQEDSAVYLCANSLALGPGQGSDEQYFGPGTRLTVT.

The chain links TRBV3-1 to TRBJ2-1, with TRBD2 as a possible D gene (5 bases). V was cut by 4 bases and J by 4 bases, with 14 bases left in between. This CDR3 region has 15 residues. The germline V gene has CDR1 LGHDT and CDR2 YNNKEL (reference sequence). The CDR3: CASSPLPDSYNEQFF. The CDR3 region has the DNA TGTGCCAGCAGCCCCCTTCCGGACTCATACAATGAGCAGTTCTTC.

This clonotype was recorded a few times. The CDR3 here is CASRHRGGNNEQFF. CDR3 sequence (DNA): TGTGCCAGCAGGCACAGGGGGGGAAACAATGAGCAGTTCTTC. The V gene is TRBV12-3 or TRBV12-4, the J gene TRBJ2-1, with a tentative D call TRBD1 (8 bases). V shed 6 bases and J shed 5 bases, with 14 bases lying between them. CDR3 size: 14 residues.

In DNA form, the CDR3 reads TGTGCCAGCAGCCCGAGCTCTAGCGGGGGGGCCGGGGAGACCCAGTACTTC. Encoded protein: CASSPSSSGGAGETQYF. V usage is TRBV7-2 and J usage is TRBJ2-5; 12 positions match TRBD2. Losses at the gene ends were 5 bases for V and 5 bases for J; bases not matched to a gene: 12. The CDR3 has 17 amino acids. Germline V gene sequence: CDR1 SGHTA, CDR2 FQGNSA.

The chain links TRBV7-3 to TRBJ2-1, with 11 bases identical to TRBD2. This CDR3 contains 16 residues. Per the germline V gene, CDR1 is SGHTA and CDR2 is FQGTGA. V shed 0 bases, J shed 7 bases, and the junction held 5 bases outside the gene matches. CDR3 in amino acids: CASSLTVAGGQNEQFF. The CDR3 DNA is TGTGCCAGCAGCTTAACGGTAGCGGGGGGGCAAAATGAGCAGTTCTTC.

The chain carries TRBV4-1 and TRBJ2-7; 7 bases are a match to TRBD1. CDR3 length equals 15 residues. V was pared by 4 bases and J by 5 bases, with 11 bases of the junction left unmatched. CDR1 MGHRA and CDR2 YSYEKL come from the germline V gene. The CDR3 nucleotides are TGCGCCAGCAGCCCCCGGGTGGCAGGGGGAGACGAGCAGTACTTC. This encodes CASSPRVAGGDEQYF.

This clonotype has more than one count but fewer than ten. This rearrangement joins TRBV7-8 to TRBJ2-1; 12 bases are shared with TRBD2. Germline CDR1 and CDR2: SGHVS and FQNEAQ. This CDR3 has 18 amino acids. With V trimmed by 0 bases and J by 7 bases, 10 bases remained unmatched. The CDR3 spells CASSLAHKLAGGGNEQFF. The CDR3 region has the DNA TGTGCCAGCAGCTTAGCGCATAAACTAGCGGGGGGAGGGAATGAGCAGTTCTTC. Combining the CDR3 with reference TRBV7-8 and TRBJ2-1 gives the whole variable domain GAGVSQSPRYKVAKRGQDVALRCDPISGHVSLFWYQQALGQGPEFLTYFQNEAQLDKSGLPSDRFFAERPEGSVSTLKIQRTQQEDSAVYLCASSLAHKLAGGGNEQFFGPGTRLTVL.

This clonotype was seen a handful of times. The V and J genes are TRBV12-3 or TRBV12-4 and TRBJ2-1; D may be TRBD2 (5 bases). Deletions cut 3 bases from V and 7 bases from J, with 28 bases between. The CDR3 totals 19 residues. This chain's CDR3 is CASSFLSGWSFIRGNEQFF. DNA for the CDR3: TGTGCCAGCAGTTTTCTCAGCGGTTGGAGCTTCATCCGAGGGAATGAGCAGTTCTTC.

This clonotype was seen a few times. The V call is TRBV5-6, the J call TRBJ2-3; 8 nucleotides line up with TRBD2. V trimming: 6 bases; J trimming: 4 bases; junction bases outside the gene matches: 10. This CDR3 contains 15 residues. The germline gives CDR1 SGHDT, CDR2 YYEEEE. CDR3 loop: CASTPGGGVADTQYF. DNA for the CDR3: TGTGCCAGCACACCGGGGGGGGGCGTCGCAGATACGCAGTATTTT. The full variable domain, its missing parts supplied by reference TRBV5-6 and TRBJ2-3, is DAGVTQSPTHLIKTRGQQVTLRCSPKSGHDTVSWYQQALGQGPQFIFQYYEEEERQRGNFPDRFSGHQFPNYSSELNVNALLLGDSALYLCASTPGGGVADTQYFGPGTRLTVL.

This clonotype was seen only a few times. This rearrangement joins TRBV6-5 to TRBJ1-1; the D gene is possibly TRBD1 (5 bases). This CDR3 comprises 14 residues. CDR1 is MNHEY, CDR2 SVGAGI, per germline. V lost 4 bases and J 0 bases, leaving 9 bases between the germline ends. The CDR3 here is CASSFDRMNTEAFF. CDR3 in DNA: TGTGCCAGCAGTTTTGACAGAATGAACACTGAAGCTTTCTTT.

This clonotype was found a few times. The J gene is TRBJ2-3, the V gene TRBV6-5; TRBD1 agrees at 7 bases. This CDR3 spans 16 amino acids. The junction had 8 bases not matched to a gene; V was cut back by 0 bases and J by 5 bases. Germline V gene lookup returns CDR1 MNHEY and CDR2 SVGAGI. The DNA of the CDR3 is TGTGCCAGCAGTTACTCACCGGCAGGGGGTCAAGATACGCAGTATTTT. Protein product: CASSYSPAGGQDTQYF.

The chain combines TRBV5-1 with TRBJ2-7; 8 positions agree with TRBD1. The CDR3 consists of 15 residues. The V gene end was trimmed by 4 bases and the J gene end by 4 bases; junction bases not matched to a gene: 10. CDR1 is SGHRS and CDR2 is YFSETQ in the germline V gene. Here the CDR3 reads CASSPGRGLEYEQYF. CDR3 nucleotide sequence: TGCGCCAGCAGCCCGGGCAGGGGGCTGGAATACGAGCAGTACTTC.

This clonotype was observed once. The J gene is TRBJ1-1, the V gene TRBV11-2, with 10 bases that match TRBD1. This CDR3 comprises 15 residues. V dropped 5 bases and J dropped 4; count of bases not matched to a gene: 7. Germline V lookup: CDR1 SGHAT, CDR2 FQNNGV. The CDR3 region has the DNA TGTGCCAGCAGCCCTTGGACAGGGGGGAGCACTGAAGCTTTCTTT. This encodes CASSPWTGGSTEAFF.

The J gene is TRBJ1-3, the V gene TRBV13, with D possibly TRBD1 on 5 matching bases. Looked up from germline, CDR1 is PRHDT and CDR2 is FYEKMQ (reference sequence). This CDR3 has 17 amino acids. Trimming shortened V by 3 bases and J by 0 bases, and 15 bases separated the two germline ends. The CDR3 loop is CASSLGTVHFSGNTIYF. Here the CDR3 DNA reads TGTGCCAGCAGCTTGGGGACGGTCCATTTCTCTGGAAACACCATATATTTT.

V is TRBV12-3 or TRBV12-4 and J is TRBJ2-7, with D possibly TRBD1 on 5 matching bases. The CDR3 sequence is 12 residues long. The V end lost 7 bases, the J end lost 5 bases, and 12 bases lay between the germline ends. This CDR3 reads CASTEDRNEQYF. Here the CDR3 DNA reads TGTGCCAGCACCGAAGACAGAAACGAGCAGTACTTC.